This T cell receptor (beta chain) was retrieved from a study of T cell responses to AZD1222 COVID-19 vaccine. V lost 5 bases and J lost 3; bases outside the gene matches: 15. The CDR3 is 18 residues long. The germline V gene encodes CDR1 PRHDT and CDR2 FYEKMQ (reference sequence). This table comes from immunoSEQ multiplex PCR, and its TCRdb copy is limited to in-frame clones, with some not included. The repertoire consists of fewer than 200,000 clones, with more than 75% occurring once and the leading ten covering about 4.3%. Study-wide points: After two AZD1222 doses, spike-specific TCR breadth and depth rose versus day 0. None of the repertoires were sampled until the peak T cell response had passed. Spike was spanned by vaccine-associated CD4 TCRs, with dominance at 160-218 and 743-854. Donors, mostly white British, included more females; clonal diversity was possibly underestimated.

Comment on this clone: What it binds is not known.

This clonotype was obtained from an adult who received the AZD1222 COVID-19 vaccine. The chain joins TRBV13 to TRBJ2-7; TRBD2 matches 11 bases. Specimen: peripheral blood, collected 28 days after the second AZD1222 dose. The CDR3 reads CASSQRASGGTFYYEQYF. CDR3 DNA: TGTGCCAGCAGCCAAAGGGCTAGCGGGGGGACGTTTTACTACGAGCAGTACTTC.